This TCR beta chain comes out of a study of cytomegalovirus exposure and HLA in healthy donors. Study at large: Roughly 92 million unique TCRs, all from HLA-typed donors, were included in an early release of the data.

V was clipped by 3 bases and J by 9 bases, with 9 bases between them. This CDR3 spans 12 amino acids. The germline CDR1 and CDR2 sequences are MNHNS and SASEGT. Study-level results: Later analysis reportedly placed an Asian-associated ancestry cluster below the roughly 670-donor mean in N-insertions. The study had only CMV serostatus as immune exposure information.

Researchers ran the PCR with 60 Vbeta and 13 Jbeta primers. Using immunoSEQ multiplex PCR, the repertoire was profiled, and TCRdb retains in-frame clones only, with some absent. The profile shows about 130,000 clones, roughly 72% of them singletons. In the case of this clone: Its target is not known.

This TCR derives from a woman aged 45-65 years in good health and CMV-seronegative. The material sequenced was PBMCs. The chain carries TRBV6-1 and TRBJ1-5; D gene unclear. Here the CDR3 reads CASSDHVRPQHF. CDR3 in DNA: TGTGCCAGCAGTGACCACGTGCGGCCCCAGCATTTT.